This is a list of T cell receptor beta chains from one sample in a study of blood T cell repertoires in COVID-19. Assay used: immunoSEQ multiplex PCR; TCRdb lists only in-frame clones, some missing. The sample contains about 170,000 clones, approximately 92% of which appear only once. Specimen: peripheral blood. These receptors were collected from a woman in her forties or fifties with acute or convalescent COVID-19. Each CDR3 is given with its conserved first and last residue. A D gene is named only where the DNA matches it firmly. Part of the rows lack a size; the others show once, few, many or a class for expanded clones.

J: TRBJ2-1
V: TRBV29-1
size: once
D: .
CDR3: CSVGDRLYNEQFF
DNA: TGCAGCGTTGGAGACAGGTTATACAATGAGCAGTTCTTC

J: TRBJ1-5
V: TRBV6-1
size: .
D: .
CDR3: CASSEASVIQPQHF
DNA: TGTGCCAGCAGTGAAGCGTCGGTGATTCAGCCCCAGCATTTT

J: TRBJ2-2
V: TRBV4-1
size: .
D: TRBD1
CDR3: CASSQDRGNTGELFF
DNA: TGCGCCAGCAGCCAGGACAGGGGTAACACCGGGGAGCTGTTTTTT

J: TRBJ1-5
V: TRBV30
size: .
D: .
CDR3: CAWSQGARSNQPQHF
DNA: TGTGCCTGGAGTCAAGGGGCGAGGAGCAATCAGCCCCAGCATTTT

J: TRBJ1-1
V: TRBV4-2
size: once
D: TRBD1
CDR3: CASSPTGSVTEAFF
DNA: TGTGCCAGCAGCCCGACAGGGTCGGTCACTGAAGCTTTCTTT

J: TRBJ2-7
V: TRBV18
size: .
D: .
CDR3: CASSGGSGPYEQYF
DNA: TGTGCCAGCTCCGGGGGTAGCGGCCCCTACGAGCAGTACTTC

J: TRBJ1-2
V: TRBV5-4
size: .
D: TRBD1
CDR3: CASGPKGALGGYTF
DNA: TGTGCCAGCGGCCCGAAGGGGGCGCTTGGTGGCTACACCTTC

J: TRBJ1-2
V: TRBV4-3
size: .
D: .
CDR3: CASSQGPGRDYGYTF
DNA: TGCGCCAGCAGCCAAGGCCCAGGGAGGGACTATGGCTACACCTTC

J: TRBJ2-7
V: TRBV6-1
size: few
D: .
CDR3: CASSEEQGPIYEQYF
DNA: TGTGCCAGCAGTGAGGAACAGGGCCCGATTTACGAGCAGTACTTC

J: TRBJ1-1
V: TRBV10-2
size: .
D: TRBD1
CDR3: CASLRPGTGTEAFF
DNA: TGCGCCAGCCTACGTCCCGGGACAGGAACCGAAGCTTTCTTT

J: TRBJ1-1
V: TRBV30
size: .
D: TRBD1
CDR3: CAWETGRNTEAFF
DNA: TGTGCCTGGGAGACAGGGAGGAACACTGAAGCTTTCTTT

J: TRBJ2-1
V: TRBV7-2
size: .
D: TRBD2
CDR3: CASSGTSVWDEQFF
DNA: TGTGCCAGCAGCGGGACTAGCGTTTGGGATGAGCAGTTCTTC

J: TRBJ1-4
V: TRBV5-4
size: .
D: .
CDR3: CASSLGAGANEKLFF
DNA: TGTGCCAGCAGCTTGGGGGCGGGGGCTAATGAAAAACTGTTTTTT

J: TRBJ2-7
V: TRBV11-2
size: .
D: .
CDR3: CASSLRDEQYF
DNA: TGTGCCAGCAGCCTGAGGGACGAGCAGTACTTC

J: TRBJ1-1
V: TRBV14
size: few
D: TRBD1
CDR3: CASSPTGGYEAFF
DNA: TGTGCCAGCAGCCCGACAGGGGGCTATGAAGCTTTCTTT

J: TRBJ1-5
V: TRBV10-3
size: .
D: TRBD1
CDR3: CAISDDGSDRVDQPQHF
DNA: TGTGCCATCAGCGACGACGGATCAGACAGGGTGGATCAGCCCCAGCATTTT

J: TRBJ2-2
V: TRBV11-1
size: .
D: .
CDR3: CASSLGTLNTGELFF
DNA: TGTGCCAGCAGCTTAGGGACACTCAACACCGGGGAGCTGTTTTTT

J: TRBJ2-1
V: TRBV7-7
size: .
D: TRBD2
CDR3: CASSLGPAGELPNEQFF
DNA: TGTGCTAGCAGCTTAGGCCCGGCGGGGGAGCTACCCAATGAGCAGTTCTTC

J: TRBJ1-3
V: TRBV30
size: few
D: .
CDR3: CAWGTLISGNTIYF
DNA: TGTGCCTGGGGGACACTCATCTCTGGAAACACCATATATTTT

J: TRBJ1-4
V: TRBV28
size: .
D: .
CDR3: CASGLPGILNEKLFF
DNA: TGTGCCAGCGGTCTGCCCGGGATCCTTAATGAAAAACTGTTTTTT